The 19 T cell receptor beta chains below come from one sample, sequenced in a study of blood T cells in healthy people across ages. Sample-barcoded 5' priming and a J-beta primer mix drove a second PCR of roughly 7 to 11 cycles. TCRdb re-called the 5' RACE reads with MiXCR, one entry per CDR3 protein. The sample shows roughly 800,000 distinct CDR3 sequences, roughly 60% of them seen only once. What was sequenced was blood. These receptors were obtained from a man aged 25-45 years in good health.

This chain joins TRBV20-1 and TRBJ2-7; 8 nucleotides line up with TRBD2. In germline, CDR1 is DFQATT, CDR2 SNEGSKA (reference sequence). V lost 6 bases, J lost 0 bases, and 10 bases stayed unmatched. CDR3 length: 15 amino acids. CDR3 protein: CSAPLNLAGSYEQYF. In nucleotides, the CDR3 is TGCAGTGCCCCACTCAATCTAGCGGGCTCCTACGAGCAGTACTTC.

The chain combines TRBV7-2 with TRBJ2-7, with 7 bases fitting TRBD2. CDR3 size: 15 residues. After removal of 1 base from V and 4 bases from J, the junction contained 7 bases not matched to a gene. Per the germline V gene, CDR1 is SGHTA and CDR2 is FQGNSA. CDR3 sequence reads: CASSLVAGVGYEQYF. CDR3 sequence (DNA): TGTGCCAGCAGCTTAGTGGCGGGAGTCGGGTACGAGCAGTACTTC.

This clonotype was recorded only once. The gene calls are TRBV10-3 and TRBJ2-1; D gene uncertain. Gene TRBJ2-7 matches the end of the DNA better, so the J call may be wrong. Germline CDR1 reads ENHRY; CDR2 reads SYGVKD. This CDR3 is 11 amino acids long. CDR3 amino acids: CATESYNEQYF. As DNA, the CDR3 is TGTGCCACCGAGTCCTACAATGAGCAGTACTTC.

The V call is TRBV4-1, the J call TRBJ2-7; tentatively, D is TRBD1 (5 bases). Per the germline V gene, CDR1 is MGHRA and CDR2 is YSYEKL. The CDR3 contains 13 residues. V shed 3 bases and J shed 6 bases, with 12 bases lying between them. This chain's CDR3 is CASSQSRVTEQYF. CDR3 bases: TGCGCCAGCAGCCAGTCCAGGGTTACCGAGCAGTACTTC.

The chain's CDR3 is CSAQTYYGYTF. The CDR3 DNA follows: TGCAGTGCTCAGACCTACTATGGCTACACCTTC. The chain couples TRBV20-1 to TRBJ1-2; D is unclear. The CDR3 is made up of 11 amino acids. V was shortened by 5 bases and J by 3 bases, with 7 bases between the two germline ends. Per the germline V gene, CDR1 is DFQATT and CDR2 is SNEGSKA (reference sequence).

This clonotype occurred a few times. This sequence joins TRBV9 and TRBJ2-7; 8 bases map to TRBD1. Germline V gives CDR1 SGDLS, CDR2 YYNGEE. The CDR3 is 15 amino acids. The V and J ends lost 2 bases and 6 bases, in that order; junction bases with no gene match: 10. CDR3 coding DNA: TGTGCCAGCAGCGTCGGACAGGGTTCGGCCTCCGAGCAGTACTTC. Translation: CASSVGQGSASEQYF.

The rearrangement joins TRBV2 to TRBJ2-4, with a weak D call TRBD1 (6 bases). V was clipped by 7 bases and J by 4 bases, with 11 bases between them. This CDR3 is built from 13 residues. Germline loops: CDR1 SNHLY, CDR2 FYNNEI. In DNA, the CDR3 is TGTGCCAGCAAAGGGCAGGGGAAAAACATTCAGTACTTC. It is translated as CASKGQGKNIQYF.

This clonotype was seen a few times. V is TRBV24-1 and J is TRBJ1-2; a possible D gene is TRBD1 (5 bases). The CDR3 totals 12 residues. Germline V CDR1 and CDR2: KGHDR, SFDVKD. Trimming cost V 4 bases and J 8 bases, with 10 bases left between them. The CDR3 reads CATSDRVGGYTF. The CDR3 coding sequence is TGTGCCACCAGTGACAGGGTCGGAGGCTACACCTTC.

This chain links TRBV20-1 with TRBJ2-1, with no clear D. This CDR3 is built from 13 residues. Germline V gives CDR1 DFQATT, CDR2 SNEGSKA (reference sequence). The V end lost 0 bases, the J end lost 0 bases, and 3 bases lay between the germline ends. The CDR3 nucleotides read TGCAGTGCTAGAGAGAGCTCCTACAATGAGCAGTTCTTC. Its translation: CSARESSYNEQFF.

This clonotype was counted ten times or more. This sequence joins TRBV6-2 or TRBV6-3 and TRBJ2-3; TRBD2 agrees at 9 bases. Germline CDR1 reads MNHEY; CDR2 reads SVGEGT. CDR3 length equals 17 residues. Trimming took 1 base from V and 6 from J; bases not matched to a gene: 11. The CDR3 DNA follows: TGTGCCAGCAGTTACTTGACTAGCGGAAGAAGTAGGGATACGCAGTATTTT. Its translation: CASSYLTSGRSRDTQYF.

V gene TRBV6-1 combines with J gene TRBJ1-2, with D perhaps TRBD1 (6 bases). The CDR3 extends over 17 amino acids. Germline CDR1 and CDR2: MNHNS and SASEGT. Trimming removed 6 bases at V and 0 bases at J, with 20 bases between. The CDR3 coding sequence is TGTGCCAGCAGCCACCGGGGACAACCCAAAGCTAACTATGGCTACACCTTC. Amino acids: CASSHRGQPKANYGYTF.

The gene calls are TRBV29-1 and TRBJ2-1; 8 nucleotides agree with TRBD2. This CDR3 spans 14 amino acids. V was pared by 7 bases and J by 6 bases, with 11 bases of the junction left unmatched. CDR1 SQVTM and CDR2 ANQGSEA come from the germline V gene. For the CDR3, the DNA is TGCAGCGCTTCCGGGACTAGTGCGGGCAATGAGCAGTTCTTC. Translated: CSASGTSAGNEQFF.

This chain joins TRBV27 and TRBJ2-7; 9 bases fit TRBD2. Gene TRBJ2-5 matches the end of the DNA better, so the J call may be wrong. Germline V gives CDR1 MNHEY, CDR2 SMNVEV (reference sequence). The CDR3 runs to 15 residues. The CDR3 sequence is CASSLRLAGLQTQYF. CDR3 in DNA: TGTGCCAGCAGTTTGCGGCTAGCGGGACTGCAGACCCAGTACTTC.

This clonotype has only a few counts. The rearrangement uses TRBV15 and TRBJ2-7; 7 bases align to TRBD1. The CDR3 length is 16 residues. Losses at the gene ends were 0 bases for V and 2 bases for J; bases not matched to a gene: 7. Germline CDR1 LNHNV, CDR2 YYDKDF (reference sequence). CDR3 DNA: TGTGCCACCAGCAGAGATGTGGGACAGAGAGCCTACGAGCAGTACTTC. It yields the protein CATSRDVGQRAYEQYF. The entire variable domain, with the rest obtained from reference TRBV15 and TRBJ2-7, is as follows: DAMVIQNPRYQVTQFGKPVTLSCSQTLNHNVMYWYQQKSSQAPKLLFHYYDKDFNNEADTPDNFQSRRPNTSFCFLDIRSPGLGDTAMYLCATSRDVGQRAYEQYFGPGTRLTVT.

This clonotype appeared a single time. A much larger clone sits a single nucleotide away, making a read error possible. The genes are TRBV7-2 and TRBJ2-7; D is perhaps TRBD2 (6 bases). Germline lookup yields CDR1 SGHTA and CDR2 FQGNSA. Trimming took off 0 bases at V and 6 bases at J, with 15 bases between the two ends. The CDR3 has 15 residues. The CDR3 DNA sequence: TGTGCCAGCAGCTTAGCGACGGGAGAGCAGAGCGAGCAGTACTTC. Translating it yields CASSLATGEQSEQYF. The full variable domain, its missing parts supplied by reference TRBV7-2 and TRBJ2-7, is GAGVSQSPSNKVTEKGKDVELRCDPISGHTALYWYRQSLGQGLEFLIYFQGNSAPDKSGLPSDRFSAERTGGSVSTLTIQRTQQEDSAVYLCASSLATGEQSEQYFGPGTRLTVT.

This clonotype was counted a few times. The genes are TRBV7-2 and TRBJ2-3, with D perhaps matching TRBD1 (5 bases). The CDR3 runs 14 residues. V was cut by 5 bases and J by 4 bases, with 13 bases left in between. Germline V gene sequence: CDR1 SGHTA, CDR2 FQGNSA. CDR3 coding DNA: TGTGCCAGCAGCCCAGGGATCACTCCAGATACGCAGTATTTT. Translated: CASSPGITPDTQYF.

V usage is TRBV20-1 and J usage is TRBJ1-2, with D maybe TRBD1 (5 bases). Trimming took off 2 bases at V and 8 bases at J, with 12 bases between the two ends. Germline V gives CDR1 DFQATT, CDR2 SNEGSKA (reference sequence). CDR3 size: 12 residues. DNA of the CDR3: TGCAGTGCTAGAAGGGGAGAGGGCGGCTACACCTTC. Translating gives CSARRGEGGYTF.

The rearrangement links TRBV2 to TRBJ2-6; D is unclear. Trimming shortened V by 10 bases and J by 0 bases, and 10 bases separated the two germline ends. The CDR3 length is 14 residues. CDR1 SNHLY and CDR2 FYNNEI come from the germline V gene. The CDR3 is CATEARSGANVLTF. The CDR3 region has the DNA TGTGCCACCGAAGCCCGCTCTGGGGCCAACGTCCTGACTTTC.

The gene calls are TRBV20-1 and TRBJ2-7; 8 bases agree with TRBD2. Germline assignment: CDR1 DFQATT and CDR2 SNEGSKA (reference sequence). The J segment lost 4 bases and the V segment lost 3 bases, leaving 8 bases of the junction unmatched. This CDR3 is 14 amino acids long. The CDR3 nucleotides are TGCAGTGCTAGCGAGCGGGAGTATCTATACGAGCAGTACTTC. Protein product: CSASEREYLYEQYF.